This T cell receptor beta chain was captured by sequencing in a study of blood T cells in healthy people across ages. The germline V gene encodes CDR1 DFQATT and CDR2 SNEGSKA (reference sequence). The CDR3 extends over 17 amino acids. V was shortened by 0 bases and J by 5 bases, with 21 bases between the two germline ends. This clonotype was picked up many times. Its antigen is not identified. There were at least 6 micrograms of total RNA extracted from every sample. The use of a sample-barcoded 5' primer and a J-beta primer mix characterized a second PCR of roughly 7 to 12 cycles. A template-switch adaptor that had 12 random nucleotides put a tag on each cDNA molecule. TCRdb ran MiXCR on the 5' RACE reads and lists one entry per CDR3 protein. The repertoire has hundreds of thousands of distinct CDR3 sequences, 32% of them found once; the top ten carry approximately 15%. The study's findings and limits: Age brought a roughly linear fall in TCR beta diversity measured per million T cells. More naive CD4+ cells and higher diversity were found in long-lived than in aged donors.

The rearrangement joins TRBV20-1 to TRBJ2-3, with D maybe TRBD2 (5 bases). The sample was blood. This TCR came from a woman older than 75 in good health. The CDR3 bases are TGCAGTGCTAGAGATCTATGGACCGACTATCGAGGAGATACGCAGTATTTT. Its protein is CSARDLWTDYRGDTQYF.